One sample yielded the 29 T cell receptor beta chains listed below, sequenced in a study of blood T cell repertoires in COVID-19. Generated by immunoSEQ multiplex PCR, the TCRdb table keeps only in-frame clones and is missing some. Here the sample spans approximately 490,000 clones, roughly nine tenths being singletons. The sample taken for sequencing was PBMCs or T cells enriched from blood (not recorded which). Source of these receptors: a woman aged 60-75 years who had recovered from COVID-19.

V gene TRBV27 combines with J gene TRBJ1-2; no definite D call. The CDR3 totals 16 residues. Germline CDR1 and CDR2: MNHEY and SMNVEV (reference sequence). Trimming pared 0 bases from V and 5 bases from J, leaving 16 bases between. The CDR3 is CASSLSGLAGNYGYTF. The CDR3 bases are TGTGCCAGCAGTTTATCCGGGCTGGCGGGGAATTATGGCTACACCTTC.

This chain links TRBV25-1 with TRBJ2-5; 8 nucleotides agree with TRBD1. The J segment lost 4 bases and the V segment lost 6 bases, leaving 10 bases of the junction unmatched. Germline CDR1 and CDR2: MGHDK and SYGVNS. This CDR3 spans 15 amino acids. The CDR3 region is CASSFRIDRGETQYF. The DNA for the CDR3 is TGTGCCAGCAGCTTCCGGATAGACAGGGGAGAGACCCAGTACTTC.

This clone has a handful of counts. The V call is TRBV25-1, the J call TRBJ2-5; D ambiguous. This CDR3 region has 14 residues. Germline V gene data show CDR1 as MGHDK and CDR2 as SYGVNS. Deletions cut 1 base from V and 3 bases from J, with 9 bases between. The CDR3 sequence is CASSESGSKETQYF. As DNA, the CDR3 is TGTGCCAGCAGTGAATCAGGCAGTAAAGAGACCCAGTACTTC. Full variable domain (outside the CDR3, taken from reference TRBV25-1 and TRBJ2-5): EADIYQTPRYLVIGTGKKITLECSQTMGHDKMYWYQQDPGMELHLIHYSYGVNSTEKGDLSSESTVSRIRTEHFPLTLESARPSHTSQYLCASSESGSKETQYFGPGTRLLVL.

This sequence joins TRBV19 and TRBJ2-3; 7 bases match TRBD1. The CDR3 has 15 amino acids. Trimming at V came to 4 bases and at J to 2 bases, leaving 6 bases not matched to a gene. CDR1 is LNHDA, CDR2 SQIVND, per germline (reference sequence). The CDR3 region has the DNA TGTGCCAGTAGTACAAGGACAGGCCTCACAGATACGCAGTATTTT. It yields the protein CASSTRTGLTDTQYF.

The chain couples TRBV6-5 to TRBJ2-4; 8 nucleotides match TRBD1. The germline V gene encodes CDR1 MNHEY and CDR2 SVGAGI. The CDR3 sequence is 15 residues long. V lost 6 bases and J lost 6; bases outside the gene matches: 10. CDR3 sequence reads: CASSNSDRGRNIQYF. The CDR3 nucleotides read TGTGCCAGCAGCAACTCTGACAGGGGAAGAAACATTCAGTACTTC.

The chain recombines TRBV10-2 with TRBJ2-7; the match to TRBD1 covers 11 bases. The germline V gene encodes CDR1 WSHSY and CDR2 SAAADI. With V trimmed by 3 bases and J by 4 bases, 2 bases remained unmatched. This CDR3 is built from 14 residues. CDR3: CASSEGTGGYEQYV. As DNA, the CDR3 is TGCGCCAGCAGTGAAGGGACAGGGGGTTACGAGCAGTACGTC.

V is TRBV6-5 and J is TRBJ2-3; TRBD2 might be the D (6 bases). This CDR3 has 15 residues. Looked up from germline, CDR1 is MNHEY and CDR2 is SVGAGI. V gave up 6 bases and J gave up 0 bases, with 13 bases separating them. Here the CDR3 reads CASRRDGRSTDTQYF. Written as DNA, the CDR3 is TGTGCCAGCAGGCGGGACGGACGGAGCACAGATACGCAGTATTTT.

The chain has TRBV18 and TRBJ1-2, with D possibly matching TRBD1 (6 bases). Germline CDR1 KGHSH, CDR2 LQKENI. The CDR3 length is 19 residues. V was pared by 1 base and J by 2 bases, with 23 bases between. CDR3 nucleotides: TGTGCCAGCTCACCACGGGGTACAGGGTTTGCAATACCGAACTATGGCTACACCTTC. Protein product: CASSPRGTGFAIPNYGYTF.

V is TRBV30 and J is TRBJ1-5; 9 positions match TRBD1. CDR3 length: 15 residues. Losses at the gene ends were 2 bases for V and 6 bases for J; bases not matched to a gene: 8. Germline loops: CDR1 GTSNPN, CDR2 SVGIG (reference sequence). CDR3: CAWSRDREGGQPQHF. The CDR3 coding sequence is TGTGCCTGGAGTAGGGACAGGGAAGGGGGTCAGCCCCAGCATTTT.

The rearrangement links TRBV10-2 to TRBJ2-3; 12 nucleotides line up with TRBD2. CDR1 is WSHSY, CDR2 SAAADI, per germline. This CDR3 region has 14 residues. V trimming: 8 bases; J trimming: 3 bases; junction bases outside the gene matches: 3. CDR3: CASRTSGGTDTQYF. CDR3 DNA: TGCGCCAGCCGTACTAGCGGGGGGACAGATACGCAGTATTTT.

A few counts support this clone. The chain joins TRBV7-2 to TRBJ1-6, with no clear D. Germline assignment: CDR1 SGHTA and CDR2 FQGNSA. Trimming removed 1 base from V and 8 bases from J, with 12 bases in between. The CDR3 spans 15 residues. The CDR3 protein is CASSLGRGKDSPLHF. CDR3 in DNA: TGTGCCAGCAGCTTAGGGAGAGGGAAGGATTCACCCCTCCACTTT.

This chain joins TRBV18 and TRBJ1-1; 8 bases map to TRBD1. The junction had 6 bases not matched to a gene; V was cut back by 3 bases and J by 3 bases. The CDR3 is made up of 15 amino acids. Germline V gene lookup returns CDR1 KGHSH and CDR2 LQKENI. The CDR3 region has the DNA TGTGCCAGCTCACCTTTTTCACAGGGGGACACTGAAGCTTTCTTT. It encodes CASSPFSQGDTEAFF.

The chain combines TRBV6-5 with TRBJ1-2; D perhaps matches TRBD1 (6 bases). Germline CDR1 reads MNHEY; CDR2 reads SVGAGI. The CDR3 is 15 amino acids. V lost 4 bases, J lost 2 bases, and 14 bases lay in between. CDR3: CASSSPKQGNYGYTF. For the CDR3, the DNA is TGTGCCAGCAGTTCCCCTAAACAGGGCAACTATGGCTACACCTTC.

The chain has TRBV5-1 and TRBJ2-1; TRBD2 matches at 8 bases. The germline gives CDR1 SGHRS, CDR2 YFSETQ. The CDR3 is made up of 14 amino acids. The V gene end was trimmed by 4 bases and the J gene end by 3 bases; junction bases not matched to a gene: 3. The CDR3 DNA sequence: TGCGCCAGCAGCCCCGGGGGGGACTACAATGAGCAGTTCTTC. It codes for CASSPGGDYNEQFF.

The chain recombines TRBV7-8 with TRBJ2-3; tentative D call: TRBD2 (6 bases). Germline V gene sequence: CDR1 SGHVS, CDR2 FQNEAQ. The V gene lost 1 base and the J gene lost 4 bases, with 12 bases spanning the gap. The CDR3 is made up of 15 amino acids. The CDR3, as DNA: TGTGCCAGCAGCTTAGTTGGCAGGGACTCAGATACGCAGTATTTT. Residues: CASSLVGRDSDTQYF.

The chain combines TRBV7-9 with TRBJ1-1, with 7 bases fitting TRBD1. Germline lookup yields CDR1 SEHNR and CDR2 FQNEAQ (reference sequence). The CDR3 consists of 14 residues. J gave up 1 base and V 5 bases, and 4 bases lay outside the gene matches. The CDR3 sequence is CASSPGTANTEAFF. The CDR3 nucleotides are TGTGCCAGCAGCCCAGGGACAGCGAACACTGAAGCTTTCTTT.

The chain combines TRBV28 with TRBJ1-2; D remains unclear. The germline V gene has CDR1 MDHEN and CDR2 SYDVKM. Trimming removed 7 bases at V and 4 bases at J, with 13 bases between. CDR3 length equals 13 residues. The CDR3 reads CASTSLRSYGYTF. The DNA of the CDR3 is TGTGCCAGCACCTCCCTGCGAAGCTATGGCTACACCTTC.

The chain combines TRBV7-2 with TRBJ1-2; 10 nucleotides line up with TRBD1. J was trimmed by 4 bases and V by 1 base; bases with no gene match: 6. CDR3 length equals 16 residues. Per germline, CDR1 SGHTA and CDR2 FQGNSA. The CDR3 coding sequence is TGTGCCAGCAGCTTAGTTCATGGGACAGGGGTCTATGGCTACACCTTC. Translating gives CASSLVHGTGVYGYTF.

The table lists this clone with a few counts. The chain carries TRBV19 and TRBJ2-2; 9 nucleotides match TRBD1. The CDR3 is 15 residues long. Germline V gene data show CDR1 as LNHDA and CDR2 as SQIVND (reference sequence). Trimming at V came to 4 bases and at J to 4 bases, leaving 4 bases not matched to a gene. This CDR3 is CASSSWTGATGELFF. The CDR3 nucleotides read TGTGCCAGTAGTAGTTGGACAGGGGCCACCGGGGAGCTGTTTTTT. Combining the CDR3 with reference TRBV19 and TRBJ2-2 gives the whole variable domain DGGITQSPKYLFRKEGQNVTLSCEQNLNHDAMYWYRQDPGQGLRLIYYSQIVNDFQKGDIAEGYSVSREKKESFPLTVTSAQKNPTAFYLCASSSWTGATGELFFGEGSRLTVL.

V usage is TRBV30 and J usage is TRBJ2-3, with TRBD2 matching 12 bases. CDR3 length: 15 residues. The germline gives CDR1 GTSNPN, CDR2 SVGIG (reference sequence). Germline trimming cut 3 bases from V and 6 bases from J; bases unmatched to any gene: 7. The CDR3 sequence is CAWRNGLAGPDTQYF. In DNA, the CDR3 is TGTGCCTGGAGGAACGGACTAGCGGGGCCGGATACGCAGTATTTT.

This chain joins TRBV28 and TRBJ1-1; 9 positions match TRBD1. The V segment lost 5 bases and the J segment 4 bases; nucleotides outside the gene matches: 11. Germline V gene lookup returns CDR1 MDHEN and CDR2 SYDVKM. The CDR3 contains 16 residues. The CDR3: CASSPWDRVGGTEAFF. In DNA, the CDR3 is TGTGCCAGCAGTCCCTGGGACAGGGTTGGTGGCACTGAAGCTTTCTTT. Full variable domain (remainder filled in from reference TRBV28 and TRBJ1-1): DVKVTQSSRYLVKRTGEKVFLECVQDMDHENMFWYRQDPGLGLRLIYFSYDVKMKEKGDIPEGYSVSREKKERFSLILESASTNQTSMYLCASSPWDRVGGTEAFFGQGTRLTVV.

This chain links TRBV3-1 (or the pseudogene TRBV3-2) with TRBJ1-2; D is undetermined. V was cut by 2 bases and J by 7 bases, with 11 bases left in between. Germline loops: CDR1 LGHDT, CDR2 YNNKEL (reference sequence). This CDR3 is 13 amino acids long. In DNA, the CDR3 is TGTGCCAGCAGCCAACTGGAGGGAGGTGGCTACACCTTC. This encodes CASSQLEGGGYTF.

This rearrangement joins TRBV20-1 to TRBJ2-5; D is perhaps TRBD1 (5 bases). V was pared by 3 bases and J by 4 bases, with 15 bases between. Germline V gene sequence: CDR1 DFQATT, CDR2 SNEGSKA (reference sequence). The CDR3 sequence is 14 residues long. The CDR3 spells CSASRQGIGETQYF. The CDR3 bases are TGCAGTGCTAGTAGGCAGGGAATAGGAGAGACCCAGTACTTC.

This clone was observed a single time. The chain is built from TRBV5-4 and TRBJ1-2, with TRBD1 as a possible D gene (6 bases). V dropped 2 bases and J dropped 2 bases, with 7 bases sitting between them. This CDR3 is built from 13 residues. CDR1 is SGHNT and CDR2 is YYREEE in the germline V gene (reference sequence). CDR3 in DNA: TGTGCCAGCAGCTTCACAGGGAACTATGGCTACACCTTC. This translates into CASSFTGNYGYTF.

The chain couples TRBV12-5 to TRBJ1-4; no clear D gene. Germline loops: CDR1 LGHNT, CDR2 FRNRAP. The length of the CDR3 is 12 residues. V lost 2 bases and J lost 10, with 8 bases in between. In DNA form, the CDR3 reads TGTGCTAGTGGTTTGAATCGGGGAAAACTGTTTTTT. As protein: CASGLNRGKLFF.

The chain carries TRBV5-1 and TRBJ2-7; TRBD1 matches at 8 bases. Germline V CDR1 and CDR2: SGHRS, YFSETQ. The ends lost 3 bases at V and 5 bases at J; junction bases unmatched: 1. This CDR3 contains 12 residues. CDR3 DNA: TGCGCCAGCAGCTCGACAGGGGACGAGCAGTACTTC. Protein: CASSSTGDEQYF.

J is TRBJ1-1 and V is TRBV11-2, with 7 bases matching TRBD1. The CDR3 sequence is 14 residues long. V trimming: 5 bases; J trimming: 4 bases; junction bases outside the gene matches: 7. Germline values: CDR1 SGHAT, CDR2 FQNNGV. DNA for the CDR3: TGTGCCAGCAGCACAGGGGCCCGGGGCACTGAAGCTTTCTTT. This codes for CASSTGARGTEAFF.

The chain recombines TRBV10-1 with TRBJ1-2; D not resolved. This CDR3 has 13 amino acids. Germline lookup yields CDR1 WNHNN and CDR2 SYGVQD (reference sequence). V was trimmed by 3 bases and J by 2 bases, leaving 7 bases between them. CDR3 nucleotide sequence: TGCGCCAGCAGTGAAGGAGGGAACTATGGCTACACCTTC. Amino acids: CASSEGGNYGYTF.

The V call is TRBV25-1, the J call TRBJ2-2; the match to TRBD2 covers 12 bases. This CDR3 has 17 amino acids. Looked up from germline, CDR1 is MGHDK and CDR2 is SYGVNS. J lost 2 bases, V lost 2 bases, and 3 bases had no gene match. CDR3 sequence reads: CASSEPSGGANTGELFF. As DNA, the CDR3 is TGTGCCAGCAGTGAACCTAGCGGGGGGGCAAACACCGGGGAGCTGTTTTTT.